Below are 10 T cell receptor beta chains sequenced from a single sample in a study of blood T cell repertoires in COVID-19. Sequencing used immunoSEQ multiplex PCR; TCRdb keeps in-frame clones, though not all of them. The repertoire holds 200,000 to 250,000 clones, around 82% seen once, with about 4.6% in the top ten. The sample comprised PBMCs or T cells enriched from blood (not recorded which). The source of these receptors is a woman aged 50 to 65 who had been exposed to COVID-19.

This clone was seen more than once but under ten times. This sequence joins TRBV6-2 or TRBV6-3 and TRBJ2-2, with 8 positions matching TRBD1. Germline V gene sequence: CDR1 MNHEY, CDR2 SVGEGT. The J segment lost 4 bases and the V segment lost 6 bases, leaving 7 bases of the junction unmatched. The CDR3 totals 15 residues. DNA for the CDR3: TGTGCCAGCAGCCGCACCCAGGGGGCCACCGGGGAGCTGTTTTTT. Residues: CASSRTQGATGELFF.

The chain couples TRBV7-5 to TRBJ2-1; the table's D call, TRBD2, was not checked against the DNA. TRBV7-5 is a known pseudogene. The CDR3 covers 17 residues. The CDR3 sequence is CVRSYRTSGGLYNEQFF. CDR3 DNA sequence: TGTGTCAGAAGCTACCGGACTAGCGGGGGGCTCTACAATGAGCAGTTCTTC.

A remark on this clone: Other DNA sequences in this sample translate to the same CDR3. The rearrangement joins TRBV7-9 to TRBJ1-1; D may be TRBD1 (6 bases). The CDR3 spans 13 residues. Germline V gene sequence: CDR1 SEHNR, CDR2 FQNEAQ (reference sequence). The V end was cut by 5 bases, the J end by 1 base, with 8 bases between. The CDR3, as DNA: TGTGCCAGCAGCCCACAGGGGAACACTGAAGCTTTCTTT. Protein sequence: CASSPQGNTEAFF. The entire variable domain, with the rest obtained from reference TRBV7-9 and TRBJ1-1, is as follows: DTGVSQNPRHKITKRGQNVTFRCDPISEHNRLYWYRQTLGQGPEFLTYFQNEAQLEKSRLLSDRFSAERPKGSFSTLEIQRTEQGDSAMYLCASSPQGNTEAFFGQGTRLTVV.

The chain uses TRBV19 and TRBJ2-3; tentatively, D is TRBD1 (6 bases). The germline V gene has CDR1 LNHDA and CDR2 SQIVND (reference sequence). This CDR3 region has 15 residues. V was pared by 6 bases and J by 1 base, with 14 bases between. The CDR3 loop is CASRQGSQGTDTQYF. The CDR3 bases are TGTGCCAGTAGACAGGGATCTCAAGGCACAGATACGCAGTATTTT.

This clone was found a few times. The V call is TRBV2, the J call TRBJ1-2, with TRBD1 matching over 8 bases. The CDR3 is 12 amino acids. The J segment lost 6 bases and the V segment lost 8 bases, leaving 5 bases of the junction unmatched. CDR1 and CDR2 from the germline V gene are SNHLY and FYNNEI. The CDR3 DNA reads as TGTGCCAGCTGGCAGGGGGCGGATGGCTACACCTTC. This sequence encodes CASWQGADGYTF.

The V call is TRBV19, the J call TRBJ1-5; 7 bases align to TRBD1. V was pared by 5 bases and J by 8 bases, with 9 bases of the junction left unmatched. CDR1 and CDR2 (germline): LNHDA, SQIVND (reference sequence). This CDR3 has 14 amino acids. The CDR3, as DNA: TGTGCCAGTAGTGGACAGGCGCAAAGGGAGCCCCAGCATTTT. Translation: CASSGQAQREPQHF.

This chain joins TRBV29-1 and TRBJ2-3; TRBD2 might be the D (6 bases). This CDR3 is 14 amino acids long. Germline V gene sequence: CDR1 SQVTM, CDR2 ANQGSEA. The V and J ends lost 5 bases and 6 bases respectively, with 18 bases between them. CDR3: CSVLTGPGRDTQYF. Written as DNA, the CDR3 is TGCAGCGTTTTAACAGGCCCGGGGAGGGATACGCAGTATTTT.

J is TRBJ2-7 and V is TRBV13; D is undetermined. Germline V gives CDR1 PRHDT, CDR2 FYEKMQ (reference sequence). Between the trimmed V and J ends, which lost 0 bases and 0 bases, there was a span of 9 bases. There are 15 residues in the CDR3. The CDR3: CASSLGPGNSYEQYF. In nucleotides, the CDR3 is TGTGCCAGCAGCTTAGGCCCAGGTAACTCCTACGAGCAGTACTTC.

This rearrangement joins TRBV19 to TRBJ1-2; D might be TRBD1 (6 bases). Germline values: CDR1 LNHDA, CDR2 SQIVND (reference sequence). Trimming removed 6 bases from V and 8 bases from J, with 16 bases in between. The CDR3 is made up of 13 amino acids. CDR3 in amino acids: CASSPVQGFGYTF. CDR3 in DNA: TGTGCCAGTAGCCCTGTACAGGGTTTCGGCTACACCTTC.

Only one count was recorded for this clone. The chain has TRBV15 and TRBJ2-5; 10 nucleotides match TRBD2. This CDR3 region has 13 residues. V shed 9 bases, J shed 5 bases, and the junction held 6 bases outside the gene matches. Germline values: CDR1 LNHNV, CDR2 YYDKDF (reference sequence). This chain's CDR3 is CATTAGGRETQYF. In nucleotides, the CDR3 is TGTGCCACAACAGCGGGGGGGCGCGAGACCCAGTACTTC. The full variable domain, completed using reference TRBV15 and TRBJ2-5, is DAMVIQNPRYQVTQFGKPVTLSCSQTLNHNVMYWYQQKSSQAPKLLFHYYDKDFNNEADTPDNFQSRRPNTSFCFLDIRSPGLGDTAMYLCATTAGGRETQYFGPGTRLLVL.